These 30 T cell receptor beta chains came from one sample sequenced in a study of CD8+ T cells in alopecia areata. As the sequencing template, cDNA was produced by extracting RNA and reverse transcribing it. Repertoires were generated with immunoSEQ multiplex PCR, while TCRdb's copy carries only in-frame clones and drops some. The data show about 120,000 clones, roughly two fifths seen once. The sample was CD4+ T cells sorted from blood. These receptor sequences come from a human donor with alopecia areata.

This clone was seen only a few times. CDR3 sequence: CASIPGTLNTEAFF. DNA for the CDR3: TGTGCCAGCATTCCCGGGACACTGAACACTGAAGCTTTCTTT. The genes are TRBV6-6 and TRBJ1-1; tentatively, D is TRBD1 (6 bases). The V end lost 7 bases, the J end lost 0 bases, and 12 bases lay between the germline ends. CDR3 length equals 14 residues. The germline V gene encodes CDR1 MNHNY and CDR2 SVGAGI (reference sequence).

The CDR3 loop is CSVRRQAQETQYF. In DNA, the CDR3 is TGCAGCGTTCGAAGACAGGCCCAAGAGACCCAGTACTTC. The genes are TRBV29-1 and TRBJ2-5; a possible D gene is TRBD1 (6 bases). Germline V gives CDR1 SQVTM, CDR2 ANQGSEA. Between the trimmed V and J ends, which lost 5 bases and 1 base, there was a span of 11 bases. This CDR3 region has 13 residues.

This clone was recorded a few times. This sequence joins TRBV7-3 and TRBJ2-1, with 7 bases identical to TRBD1. The trim removed 0 bases at V and 4 bases at J, leaving 3 bases unmatched. The V gene's germline CDR1 is SGHTA and CDR2 FQGTGA. CDR3 length: 15 residues. The CDR3 here is CASSLTGQVYNEQFF. CDR3 sequence (DNA): TGTGCCAGCAGCTTAACAGGACAGGTGTACAATGAGCAGTTCTTC. Combining the CDR3 with reference TRBV7-3 and TRBJ2-1 gives the whole variable domain GAGVSQTPSNKVTEKGKYVELRCDPISGHTALYWYRQSLGQGPEFLIYFQGTGAADDSGLPNDRFFAVRPEGSVSTLKIQRTERGDSAVYLCASSLTGQVYNEQFFGPGTRLTVL.

The chain couples TRBV5-1 to TRBJ1-6; D remains unclear. CDR1 SGHRS and CDR2 YFSETQ come from the germline V gene. The germline V and J ends were trimmed by 0 bases and 10 bases, with 11 bases remaining between them. The CDR3 covers 14 residues. This chain's CDR3 is CASSLAGSLSPLHF. CDR3 bases: TGCGCCAGCAGCTTGGCCGGGTCACTGTCACCCCTCCACTTT.

The chain carries TRBV4-3 and TRBJ2-7; 8 bases fit TRBD1. Losses at the gene ends were 0 bases for V and 2 bases for J; bases not matched to a gene: 6. The length of the CDR3 is 16 residues. Germline values: CDR1 LGHNA, CDR2 YSLEER. In DNA, the CDR3 is TGCGCCAGCAGCCAAGATGCTAGCAGGGGGCCCTACGAGCAGTACTTC. This codes for CASSQDASRGPYEQYF.

CDR3 coding DNA: TGCGCCAGCAGCTCACAGGGCGGCGGGGAGCTGTTTTTT. Its protein is CASSSQGGGELFF. This rearrangement joins TRBV5-1 to TRBJ2-2; D perhaps matches TRBD1 (6 bases). V was pared by 3 bases and J by 7 bases, with 10 bases between. Germline V gene sequence: CDR1 SGHRS, CDR2 YFSETQ. The CDR3 has 13 residues.

The chain recombines TRBV11-2 with TRBJ2-1, with D uncertain. V was clipped by 5 bases and J by 4 bases, with 9 bases between them. The V gene's germline CDR1 is SGHAT and CDR2 FQNNGV. There are 13 residues in the CDR3. The CDR3 sequence: CASSTTRYNEQFF. The CDR3 DNA is TGTGCCAGCAGCACGACTCGTTACAATGAGCAGTTCTTC.

The J gene is TRBJ2-6, the V gene TRBV30; D is unresolved. The germline CDR1 and CDR2 sequences are GTSNPN and SVGIG (reference sequence). This CDR3 spans 16 amino acids. V gave up 4 bases and J gave up 0 bases, with 13 bases separating them. Here the CDR3 reads CAWISGSGSGANVLTF. The CDR3 coding sequence is TGTGCCTGGATTAGTGGCTCAGGCTCTGGGGCCAACGTCCTGACTTTC.

The chain joins TRBV5-1 to TRBJ1-1; D not certain. Germline CDR1 and CDR2: SGHRS and YFSETQ. V lost 6 bases and J 1 base, leaving 10 bases between the germline ends. CDR3 length: 13 amino acids. The CDR3 protein is CASTQQENTEAFF. The DNA for the CDR3 is TGCGCCAGCACCCAGCAGGAGAACACTGAAGCTTTCTTT.

A remark on this clone: Within the sample, other DNA sequences also encode this same CDR3. The gene calls are TRBV2 and TRBJ2-5; D perhaps matches TRBD1 (5 bases). Trimming removed 2 bases at V and 5 bases at J, with 6 bases between. Per the germline V gene, CDR1 is SNHLY and CDR2 is FYNNEI. The CDR3 is 12 amino acids. The CDR3 DNA is TGTGCCAGCAGTGAACAGGGTGAGACCCAGTACTTC. This encodes CASSEQGETQYF.

The chain employs TRBV28 and TRBJ2-7; TRBD1 agrees at 8 bases. The CDR3 sequence is 15 residues long. Trimming took 5 bases from V and 2 from J; bases not matched to a gene: 8. The germline V gene encodes CDR1 MDHEN and CDR2 SYDVKM. CDR3 protein: CASSERTGPPYEQYF. The CDR3 bases are TGTGCCAGCAGTGAAAGGACAGGGCCCCCCTACGAGCAGTACTTC.

This clone was counted a few times. The chain joins TRBV5-1 to TRBJ2-2; D unclear. The germline CDR1 and CDR2 sequences are SGHRS and YFSETQ. This CDR3 region has 12 residues. Trimming pared 3 bases from V and 8 bases from J, leaving 8 bases between. The CDR3, as DNA: TGCGCCAGCAGCTCCGGCGTGGGGGAGCTGTTTTTT. The encoded protein is CASSSGVGELFF. Supplemented by reference TRBV5-1 and TRBJ2-2, the full variable domain reads KAGVTQTPRYLIKTRGQQVTLSCSPISGHRSVSWYQQTPGQGLQFLFEYFSETQRNKGNFPGRFSGRQFSNSRSEMNVSTLELGDSALYLCASSSGVGELFFGEGSRLTVL.

This clone was detected only a few times. The J gene is TRBJ2-3, the V gene TRBV29-1; no firm D call. This CDR3 has 15 residues. V was trimmed by 4 bases and J by 3 bases, leaving 17 bases between them. CDR1 SQVTM and CDR2 ANQGSEA come from the germline V gene. CDR3 residues: CSVARGTSQTDTQYF. The CDR3 DNA reads as TGCAGCGTTGCAAGAGGAACCTCCCAAACAGATACGCAGTATTTT.

This clone has only a few counts. This chain joins TRBV29-1 and TRBJ2-1, with TRBD2 matching 12 bases. Unmatched junction bases numbered 4, after V lost 2 bases and J lost 11 bases. The CDR3 is 13 amino acids. Per germline, CDR1 SQVTM and CDR2 ANQGSEA. CDR3 sequence (DNA): TGCAGCGTTGAAAGGCTAGCGGGGGGGCAGCAGTTCTTC. Residues: CSVERLAGGQQFF.

This clone was observed a few times. The chain is built from TRBV5-1 and TRBJ2-5; 13 nucleotides line up with TRBD2. CDR1 is SGHRS, CDR2 YFSETQ, per germline. J lost 3 bases, V lost 4 bases, and 12 bases had no gene match. This CDR3 spans 18 amino acids. As DNA, the CDR3 is TGCGCCAGCAGCCCCGGACTAGCGGGGGCTACGGGTGAAGAGACCCAGTACTTC. Protein product: CASSPGLAGATGEETQYF.

The CDR3 reads CASSSGQGSRETQYF. CDR3 in DNA: TGCGCCAGCAGCTCCGGACAGGGATCGCGAGAGACCCAGTACTTC. This chain connects TRBV5-1 to TRBJ2-5; 8 positions agree with TRBD1. CDR1 is SGHRS and CDR2 is YFSETQ in the germline V gene. The CDR3 spans 15 residues. V lost 3 bases, J lost 4 bases, and 8 bases stayed unmatched.

The V gene is TRBV6-5, the J gene TRBJ2-1; TRBD2 matches at 12 bases. Germline CDR1 and CDR2: MNHEY and SVGAGI. Trimming at V came to 3 bases and at J to 9 bases, leaving 6 bases not matched to a gene. CDR3 length: 15 amino acids. CDR3: CASSYRTSGTTEQFF. In DNA form, the CDR3 reads TGTGCCAGCAGTTATCGGACTAGCGGGACTACTGAGCAGTTCTTC.

This clone was detected only a few times. Other nucleotide sequences from this sample produce the same CDR3. The chain uses TRBV29-1 and TRBJ2-7; D remains unclear. CDR1 and CDR2 from the germline V gene are SQVTM and ANQGSEA. Trimming cost V 4 bases and J 3 bases, with 4 bases left between them. The CDR3 is 10 amino acids. CDR3 nucleotide sequence: TGCAGCGTTGCAGACTACGAGCAGTACTTC. It yields the protein CSVADYEQYF.

The chain uses TRBV6-4 and TRBJ2-1, with TRBD2 matching 10 bases. The germline V gene encodes CDR1 MRHNA and CDR2 SNTAGT. V was pared by 5 bases and J by 5 bases, with 3 bases of the junction left unmatched. The CDR3 length is 14 residues. In DNA, the CDR3 is TGTGCCAGCAGTAAACTAGCGGGGAACAATGAGCAGTTCTTC. It translates to CASSKLAGNNEQFF.

This clone occurred a few times. The rearrangement joins TRBV15 to TRBJ2-2, with D perhaps given as TRBD1 or TRBD2 (6 bases each). V was clipped by 7 bases and J by 5 bases, with 14 bases between them. Germline V CDR1 and CDR2: LNHNV, YYDKDF (reference sequence). CDR3 length equals 14 residues. CDR3 loop: CATMRGARTGELFF. CDR3 nucleotide sequence: TGTGCCACCATGAGGGGGGCGAGGACCGGGGAGCTGTTTTTT.

V is TRBV7-2 and J is TRBJ2-2; 9 bases are a match to TRBD2. Trimming removed 5 bases from V and 5 bases from J; junction bases left unmatched: 6. CDR1 is SGHTA and CDR2 is FQGNSA in the germline V gene. This CDR3 region has 15 residues. CDR3 amino acids: CASSTGGGATGELFF. For the CDR3, the DNA is TGTGCCAGCAGCACGGGCGGGGGGGCAACCGGGGAGCTGTTTTTT.

V gene TRBV30 combines with J gene TRBJ1-2, with 7 bases fitting TRBD1. Germline CDR1 and CDR2: GTSNPN and SVGIG (reference sequence). The CDR3 spans 15 residues. The ends lost 2 bases at V and 1 base at J; junction bases unmatched: 7. The CDR3 protein is CAWSPAGGNNYGYTF. The CDR3 bases are TGTGCCTGGAGTCCGGCAGGGGGGAATAACTATGGCTACACCTTC.

The rearrangement uses TRBV5-1 and TRBJ2-5, with D possibly being TRBD2 (6 bases). V lost 2 bases, J lost 2 bases, and 7 bases lay in between. The length of the CDR3 is 13 residues. In germline, CDR1 is SGHRS, CDR2 YFSETQ. In DNA, the CDR3 is TGCGCCAGCAGCTTCCGGGAGCAAGAGACCCAGTACTTC. Encoded protein: CASSFREQETQYF. The complete variable domain, with remaining parts taken from reference TRBV5-1 and TRBJ2-5, reads KAGVTQTPRYLIKTRGQQVTLSCSPISGHRSVSWYQQTPGQGLQFLFEYFSETQRNKGNFPGRFSGRQFSNSRSEMNVSTLELGDSALYLCASSFREQETQYFGPGTRLLVL.

This clone was seen a few times. This chain links TRBV6-5 with TRBJ1-1; 7 nucleotides line up with TRBD1. CDR1 is MNHEY and CDR2 is SVGAGI in the germline V gene. This CDR3 comprises 15 residues. With 0 bases clipped from V and 0 bases from J, the junction kept 1 base outside the gene matches. The CDR3 DNA follows: TGTGCCAGCAGTTACTCGACAGGGATGAACACTGAAGCTTTCTTT. It specifies CASSYSTGMNTEAFF.

A few counts support this clone. The chain is built from TRBV29-1 and TRBJ2-2, with 11 positions matching TRBD1. V shed 7 bases, J shed 7 bases, and the junction held 8 bases outside the gene matches. Germline V gene sequence: CDR1 SQVTM, CDR2 ANQGSEA. The CDR3 has 14 residues. DNA for the CDR3: TGCAGCGGAAGCGGGACAGGGGGTATCGGGGAGCTGTTTTTT. Residues: CSGSGTGGIGELFF.

This chain connects TRBV7-2 to TRBJ2-3; D gene unclear. The germline gives CDR1 SGHTA, CDR2 FQGNSA. The CDR3 is made up of 13 amino acids. Trimming took 1 base from V and 4 from J, leaving 6 bases between them. This CDR3 reads CASSLESADTQYF. Here the CDR3 DNA reads TGTGCCAGCAGCTTAGAATCCGCAGATACGCAGTATTTT.

J is TRBJ2-3 and V is TRBV18; D is ambiguous. The V end was cut by 0 bases, the J end by 0 bases, with 7 bases between. Per the germline V gene, CDR1 is KGHSH and CDR2 is LQKENI. The CDR3 consists of 15 residues. The CDR3 sequence is CASSPPSPSTDTQYF. The DNA of the CDR3 is TGTGCCAGCTCACCACCCAGTCCTAGCACAGATACGCAGTATTTT.

This clone was found a few times. The gene calls are TRBV5-1 and TRBJ1-1; D not certain. This CDR3 is 14 amino acids long. CDR1 is SGHRS and CDR2 is YFSETQ in the germline V gene. Trimming took off 0 bases at V and 0 bases at J, with 6 bases between the two ends. This CDR3 is CASSLASVNTEAFF. For the CDR3, the DNA is TGCGCCAGCAGCTTGGCCTCGGTGAACACTGAAGCTTTCTTT.

The chain uses TRBV14 and TRBJ2-5; 8 bases are a match to TRBD2. This CDR3 comprises 14 residues. J was trimmed by 5 bases and V by 3 bases; bases with no gene match: 5. Germline V gene data show CDR1 as SGHDN and CDR2 as FVKESK. The CDR3 DNA sequence: TGTGCCAGCAGCCAGCCGGGCGGGAGGGAGACCCAGTACTTC. Translating gives CASSQPGGRETQYF.

The rearrangement uses TRBV2 and TRBJ2-3, with D perhaps TRBD2 (5 bases). The ends were cut back, 6 bases at V and 3 bases at J, with 22 bases in the middle. Germline V gene data show CDR1 as SNHLY and CDR2 as FYNNEI. The CDR3 is 17 residues long. CDR3 loop: CASSQPRTRTWTDTQYF. The CDR3, as DNA: TGTGCCAGCAGCCAACCTCGGACGCGGACTTGGACAGATACGCAGTATTTT.